This T cell receptor beta chain was identified in a study of control samples from healthy donors and cancer patients. Method: immunoSEQ multiplex PCR; TCRdb's copy keeps in-frame clones and lacks some. Of roughly 76,000 clones detected, roughly 94% appear once; the ten largest clones hold approximately 5.7%. V was pared by 3 bases and J by 2 bases, with 9 bases between. Per the germline V gene, CDR1 is MNHEY and CDR2 is SMNVEV (reference sequence). CDR3 length: 14 residues. The TCR comes from a woman aged 40-49 years in good health. The rearrangement uses TRBV27 and TRBJ2-3; D gene uncertain. Specimen: blood. The CDR3 protein is CASSFLRPTDTQYF. CDR3 nucleotide sequence: TGTGCCAGCAGTTTTCTTCGACCCACAGATACGCAGTATTTT.